The 5 T cell receptor beta chains presented below share a single source sample, sequenced in a study of T cells after posttransplantation cyclophosphamide. The naive gate required viable CD3+CD4+ or CD3+CD8+ cells with CCR7+CD45RA+CD45RO-CD95-CD27+CD28+ phenotype. Method: immunoSEQ multiplex PCR; TCRdb's copy keeps in-frame clones and lacks some. The repertoire consists of 20,000 to 25,000 clones, with 97% occurring once and the leading ten covering around 0.15%. Input material: naive CD4+ T cells sorted from PBMCs. Receptors originate from a man between 45 and 60 years old in good health, CMV-negative, and a related stem cell transplant donor.

The chain carries TRBV6-5 and TRBJ2-7, with TRBD2 as a possible D gene (6 bases). The CDR3 totals 14 residues. Trimming shortened V by 4 bases and J by 2 bases, and 12 bases separated the two germline ends. Per the germline V gene, CDR1 is MNHEY and CDR2 is SVGAGI. The CDR3 region has the DNA TGTGCCAGCAGTTTACAAGCGGGCACCTACGAGCAGTACTTC. This translates into CASSLQAGTYEQYF.

This chain links TRBV9 with TRBJ2-7; 8 positions match TRBD2. Trimming at V came to 3 bases and at J to 6 bases, leaving 8 bases not matched to a gene. There are 14 residues in the CDR3. Germline CDR1 reads SGDLS; CDR2 reads YYNGEE. The CDR3 DNA reads TGTGCCAGCAGCGCGGGACTAGACTCCGCCGAGCAGTACTTC. Protein sequence: CASSAGLDSAEQYF. The variable domain in full, with the rest retrieved from reference TRBV9 and TRBJ2-7, is DSGVTQTPKHLITATGQRVTLRCSPRSGDLSVYWYQQSLDQGLQFLIQYYNGEERAKGNILERFSAQQFPDLHSELNLSSLELGDSALYFCASSAGLDSAEQYFGPGTRLTVT.

This clone was found once. V usage is TRBV5-1 and J usage is TRBJ2-5, with 10 bases identical to TRBD2. The germline V gene encodes CDR1 SGHRS and CDR2 YFSETQ. The CDR3 contains 15 residues. V lost 5 bases, J lost 5 bases, and 9 bases stayed unmatched. The CDR3, as DNA: TGCGCCAGCAGTGTGCTGGGACTAGCGTCGGAGACCCAGTACTTC. Translation: CASSVLGLASETQYF.

The rearrangement uses TRBV6-6 and TRBJ1-3, with D possibly matching TRBD1 (5 bases). V was shortened by 0 bases and J by 2 bases, with 8 bases between the two germline ends. CDR1 and CDR2 (germline): MNHNY, SVGAGI (reference sequence). CDR3 length: 15 residues. CDR3 loop: CASSYSAGTGNTIYF. The CDR3 nucleotides read TGTGCCAGCAGTTACTCGGCAGGGACTGGAAACACCATATATTTT.

The rearrangement uses TRBV7-2 and TRBJ2-1; 12 bases are a match to TRBD2. The CDR3 spans 15 residues. V lost 4 bases to trimming and J lost 4 bases; unmatched junction nucleotides: 2. Germline loops: CDR1 SGHTA, CDR2 FQGNSA. CDR3 DNA sequence: TGTGCCAGCAGCTCCGGGACTAGCGGGTACAATGAGCAGTTCTTC. As protein: CASSSGTSGYNEQFF.